This T cell receptor beta chain was documented in a study of T cell clonality in common variable immunodeficiency. Only in-frame clones appear in the TCRdb table, and some are missing; sequencing was by immunoSEQ multiplex PCR. The sample is made up of 40,000 or so clones, none counted only once. J gave up 0 bases and V 5 bases, and 4 bases lay outside the gene matches. CDR1 is MNHEY and CDR2 is SVGEGT in the germline V gene. This CDR3 contains 16 residues. Findings and limits, study-wide: Fewer deletions and N-nucleotide insertions were reportedly seen in common variable immunodeficiency TCR beta sequences.

A note on this clone: Its cognate antigen is unknown. The CDR3 end lies 3 residues beyond the end of the read and is filled in from the germline J gene.

The specimen sequenced was peripheral blood mononuclear cells. The chain couples TRBV6-2 or TRBV6-3 to TRBJ2-2; 9 bases match TRBD1. This TCR was sampled from a human donor with common variable immunodeficiency. The CDR3 reads CASSLQGAANTGELFF. The part of the CDR3 DNA that was read is TGTGCCAGCAGTCTACAGGGGGCGGCGAACACCGGGGAG.